This entry features one T cell receptor beta chain sequence. Per the study methods: Counts of nucleated cells, estimated from reference gene primer amplification, were obtained. Assay: immunoSEQ multiplex PCR; the TCRdb copy retains only in-frame clones and omits some. V, J and clone size are those of that table, while D and trimming were read from the DNA. The data contain roughly 100,000 clones, almost 85% of them singletons. This CDR3 has 15 residues. V lost 4 bases, J lost 1 base, and 4 bases stayed unmatched. CDR1 and CDR2 from the germline V gene are SGHAT and FQDESV (reference sequence). This record comes from a study of blood T cell repertoires in COVID-19. Study as a whole: The analysed material was cDNA or gDNA that came from T cells, B-cell-depleted T cells, or PBMCs.

The source material was peripheral blood. The rearrangement joins TRBV11-1 to TRBJ1-1; 9 positions agree with TRBD1. The receptor was derived from a man in his 70s with acute or convalescent COVID-19. The CDR3 region has the DNA TGTGCCAGCAGCTATACAGGGGGCCCGAACACTGAAGCTTTCTTT. Its protein product is CASSYTGGPNTEAFF.